This T cell receptor beta chain comes out of a study of T cell repertoires in ileal Crohn's disease. Study-wide background: Postoperative therapy was given to about half: roughly 11 thiopurines, 15 to 20 anti-TNF agents.

The repertoire was sequenced with immunoSEQ multiplex PCR; TCRdb's copy has only in-frame clones and lacks some. The sample includes some 16,000 clones, less than 85% seen only once; the top ten take 10% to 13%. V was pared by 4 bases and J by 4 bases, with 22 bases between. This CDR3 comprises 17 residues. The germline V gene encodes CDR1 SGHTA and CDR2 FQGNSA. Study outcomes and limitations: Sorted CD8 T cells held more high-frequency clones than CD4. Clonality above 26.8% at surgery always came with endoscopic recurrence.

As for this clone: Its antigen is unidentified.

The receptor was derived from an adult with Crohn's disease. The V and J genes are TRBV7-2 and TRBJ1-2; D not certain. Source material: ileal tissue. The CDR3 DNA is TGTGCCAGCAGCTGTAGCGCCGGAGACGGAAAGACCTATGGCTACACCTTC. It codes for CASSCSAGDGKTYGYTF.